These 4 T cell receptor beta chains were sequenced from one sample in a study of cytomegalovirus exposure and HLA in healthy donors (TCRdb year 2017). Library prep was done by the immunoSEQ multiplex PCR assay. For the multiplex PCR, a mixture combining 60 forward primers for TCR Vbeta segments and 13 reverse primers for TCR Jbeta segments was used. The immuneACCESS repertoire file appears here via TCRdb, limited to in-frame rearrangements. These files lack a portion of the clones; in checked studies, under half of the deficit traces to unresolved V genes, and the cause of the others is not known. The sample contains approximately 160,000 clones, 70% to 80% of them found a single time. The ten largest clones represent roughly 10% of the sample. Source material: PBMCs. These receptors all stem from a man between 18 and 35 years old in good health and CMV-seropositive.

V is TRBV4-3 and J is TRBJ1-2; no clear D. The V end was cut by 0 bases, the J end by 8 bases, with 13 bases between. Germline loops: CDR1 LGHNA, CDR2 YSLEER. The CDR3 sequence is 14 residues long. The CDR3 coding sequence is TGCGCCAGCAGCCAAGATTCCCGGACTCCCGGCTACACCTTC. Translated, it gives CASSQDSRTPGYTF.

The V and J genes are TRBV9 and TRBJ2-4; 8 bases map to TRBD2. From germline, CDR1 is SGDLS and CDR2 YYNGEE. The V segment lost 3 bases and the J segment 8 bases; nucleotides outside the gene matches: 1. The CDR3 contains 12 residues. For the CDR3, the DNA is TGTGCCAGCAGCGCCGGGGGGGACATTCAGTACTTC. Translated: CASSAGGDIQYF. Full variable domain (remainder filled in from reference TRBV9 and TRBJ2-4): DSGVTQTPKHLITATGQRVTLRCSPRSGDLSVYWYQQSLDQGLQFLIQYYNGEERAKGNILERFSAQQFPDLHSELNLSSLELGDSALYFCASSAGGDIQYFGAGTRLSVL.

V gene TRBV2 combines with J gene TRBJ1-5; tentative D call: TRBD1 (5 bases). Germline CDR1 is SNHLY and CDR2 is FYNNEI. With 2 bases removed from V and 6 bases from J, the gap between germline ends came to 14 bases. The CDR3 extends over 15 amino acids. CDR3: CASSEFQGRSQPQHF. In DNA form, the CDR3 reads TGTGCCAGCAGTGAATTTCAGGGTAGGAGTCAGCCCCAGCATTTT.

The V call is TRBV27, the J call TRBJ2-1; TRBD2 aligns across 7 bases. J was trimmed by 9 bases and V by 6 bases; bases with no gene match: 11. Germline V lookup: CDR1 MNHEY, CDR2 SMNVEV (reference sequence). The CDR3 loop spans 14 amino acids. CDR3 in DNA: TGTGCCAGCAGAGCGGGACTCGGCCTTGGTGAGCAGTTCTTC. The encoded protein is CASRAGLGLGEQFF.